The rows below give T cell receptor beta chains drawn from one sample of a study of response to subunit inactivated influenza vaccine. TCRdb reprocessed the RT-PCR reads via MiXCR and lists one record per CDR3 protein. The data contain about 520,000 distinct CDR3 sequences, under 8.5% of them seen just once; the ten biggest clones take up around 13%. Sample: PBMCs from blood, taken less than 30 months after vaccination. The receptor set was obtained from a man between 50 and 70 years old who received an inactivated influenza vaccine. The CDR3 runs from the conserved cysteine through the conserved F or W. A D gene is named only where the DNA matches it firmly. The size of a clone is reported for some rows only, either as once, few or many, or as a class for expanded clones.

NA | NA | TRBJ2-7 | TRBV20-1 | CSAVWTASYEQYF | TGCAGTGCTGTCTGGACTGCGTCCTACGAGCAGTACTTC
NA | few | TRBJ2-5 | TRBV20-1 | CSARSWRDSPETQYF | TGCAGTGCTAGAAGTTGGCGGGATAGCCCAGAGACCCAGTACTTC
NA | few | TRBJ2-7 | TRBV2 | CASKWSSYEQYF | TGTGCCAGCAAATGGAGCTCCTACGAGCAGTACTTC
TRBD1 | NA | TRBJ1-1 | TRBV10-3 | CAISRDSGDTEAFF | TGTGCCATCAGTCGGGACAGCGGGGACACTGAAGCTTTCTTT
NA | NA | TRBJ2-7 | TRBV7-6 | CASSLAIRYGRGVHEQYF | TGTGCCAGCAGCTTAGCAATCCGATACGGACGAGGTGTCCACGAGCAGTACTTC
TRBD1 | many | TRBJ1-3 | TRBV12-3/TRBV12-4 | CASRFQGALSGNTIYF | TGTGCCAGCAGATTCCAGGGGGCGCTTTCCGGAAACACCATATATTTT
NA | NA | TRBJ1-2 | TRBV29-1 | CSVETGGLYGYTF | TGCAGCGTTGAAACCGGGGGCCTCTATGGCTACACCTTC
NA | few | TRBJ2-5 | TRBV4-3 | CASSPELIGTAGGIQETQYF | TGCGCCAGCAGCCCTGAGTTAATTGGGACGGCCGGCGGGATACAAGAGACCCAGTACTTC
TRBD1 | many | TRBJ2-7 | TRBV9 | CASSPLGTGGYEQYF | TGTGCCAGCAGCCCACTAGGGACAGGGGGCTACGAGCAGTACTTC
NA | NA | TRBJ2-1 | TRBV6-1 | CASSTQGPLSYNEQFF | TGTGCCAGCAGTACACAGGGTCCCCTCTCCTACAATGAGCAGTTCTTC
NA | NA | TRBJ2-7 | TRBV9 | CASSVGVGAYEQYF | TGTGCCAGCAGCGTAGGTGTGGGGGCCTACGAGCAGTACTTC
NA | NA | TRBJ1-2 | TRBV2 | CASSDGRGYGYTF | TGTGCCAGCAGTGACGGCAGAGGATATGGCTACACCTTC
NA | NA | TRBJ1-1 | TRBV9 | CASSVVVGEDTEAFF | TGTGCCAGCAGCGTAGTAGTAGGGGAGGACACTGAAGCTTTCTTT
TRBD2 | NA | TRBJ2-3 | TRBV9 | CASSVVASGGPTDTQYF | TGTGCCAGCAGCGTAGTGGCTAGCGGGGGCCCCACAGATACGCAGTATTTT